This T cell receptor (beta chain) was obtained from a study of blood T cell repertoires in COVID-19 (dated by TCRdb to about 2020). Describing the broader study: The collaborator samples originated in the United States, Italy and Spain and spanned the acute and convalescent phases of COVID-19. The material from the prospective study consisted of cDNA or gDNA derived from T cells, B-cell-depleted T cells, or PBMCs. The dataset comprised deeply sampled blood TCRbeta repertoires from subjects exposed to, actively infected with, or recovered from COVID-19. The repertoires were released in a freely available public database intended as a resource for research on the immune response to SARS-CoV-2. The samples were drawn from two sources: the first 160 participants of the ongoing ImmuneRACE study, and 1,000 to 1,500 subjects contributed by 6 global collaborators. A de-identified subject ID, COVID-19 status, age in years and sex were almost always included in the sample metadata. HLA class I and class II types, where available, came from metadata supplied by the sample provider rather than from assay-based typing. Overall study results and their limits: The amount of clinical and demographic metadata varied by source and participant and was provided uncurated.

V is reduced by 2 bases and J by 7 bases, leaving a spacing of 12 bases between them. CDR1 MDHEN and CDR2 SYDVKM were looked up in the germline V gene. The CDR3 starts with the cysteine, ends with the phenylalanine, and has 14 residues. Only the CDR3 DNA is retained, 42 bases long and in frame from the first base. TCRbeta CDR3 regions were amplified from genomic DNA by means of the immunoSEQ Assay, a bias-controlled multiplex PCR. Under the source paper's analysis protocol: The number of nucleated cells in each sample was estimated from the amplification of reference gene primers within the assay. To quantify the absolute abundance of each unique TCRbeta CDR3 rearrangement, sequence reads were collapsed and filtered. For each sample, productive Simpson clonality was calculated by taking the square root of Simpson's diversity index across productive rearrangements. TCRdb retrieved this table from immuneACCESS and kept in-frame rearrangements only. Not all clones are present; in checked studies, unresolved V genes account for under half, and no reason is known for the remainder. The V and J calls and clone size were taken over from that table, and D and trimming were inferred from the DNA. The sample has tens of thousands of clones on record, approximately 78% of them singletons. The ten most abundant clones make up roughly 15% of the sample.

As for this clone: Its antigen is still unknown. No base-level quality is on record; no much larger clone is a single base apart.

The collaborating institutions used their own protocols to collect whole blood in K2EDTA tubes. For TCRbeta analysis, collaborators shipped samples as frozen whole blood, isolated PBMCs, or DNA extracted from either of those sample types. The receptor chain draws on TRBV28 and TRBJ1-3; no D gene can be assigned with confidence. This sequence was found in a human donor with acute or convalescent COVID-19. The donor label of this sample is uncertain. The sample comprised peripheral blood. The nucleotide sequence reads as follows: TGTGCCAGCAGTTTAACGGGTGGCCTTAACACCATATATTTT. It translates to CASSLTGGLNTIYF.